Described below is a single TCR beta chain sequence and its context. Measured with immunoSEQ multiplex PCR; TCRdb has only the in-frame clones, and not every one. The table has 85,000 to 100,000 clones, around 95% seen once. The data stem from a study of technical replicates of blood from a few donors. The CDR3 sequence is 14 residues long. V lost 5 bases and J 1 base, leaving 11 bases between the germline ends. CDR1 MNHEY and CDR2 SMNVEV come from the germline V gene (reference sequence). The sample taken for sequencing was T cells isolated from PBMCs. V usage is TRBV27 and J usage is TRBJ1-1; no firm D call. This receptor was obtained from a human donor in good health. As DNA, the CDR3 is TGTGCCAGCAGTGTAAAGTGGAGGAACACTGAAGCTTTCTTT. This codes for CASSVKWRNTEAFF.